These T cell receptor beta chains were read from a single sample in a study of blood T cells in healthy people across ages. TCRdb reprocessed the 5' RACE reads with MiXCR, giving one entry per CDR3 protein. The sample contains around 1.1 million distinct CDR3 sequences, 30% to 40% of which appear only once. The sequenced sample consisted of blood. These receptors originate from a man aged 18 to 29 in good health. Each CDR3 is given with its conserved first and last residue.

cdr3_aa j_call v_call
CASSLRDPRDGYTF TRBJ1-2 TRBV7-9
CSVGPTDEASNYGYTF TRBJ1-2 TRBV29-1
CASSPGRYLQPQHF TRBJ1-5 TRBV7-2
CAISEGSQGQPQHF TRBJ1-5 TRBV10-3
CASRRGTEYNSPLHF TRBJ1-6 TRBV6-5
CASSYSGSSYEQYF TRBJ2-7 TRBV6-5
CASSPRFASPLHF TRBJ1-6 TRBV27
CASSDRDAVGYTF TRBJ1-2 TRBV27
CTSSRAGLNYGYTF TRBJ1-2 TRBV12-3/TRBV12-4
CASSLVIGELFF TRBJ2-2 TRBV7-2
CASTPGIRTDTQYF TRBJ2-3 TRBV5-6
CASSHSGRKALETQYF NA TRBV4-2
CASSRTGSGLSYEQYF TRBJ2-7 TRBV27
CASSDRDVYNEQFF TRBJ2-1 TRBV6-1
CASSQLNSGANVLTF TRBJ2-6 TRBV3-1
CSVEDQGGFTGELFF TRBJ2-2 TRBV29-1
CSADSSRDRVNGYTF TRBJ1-2 TRBV20-1
CASSQDGRSNQPQHF TRBJ1-5 TRBV4-2
CASSAPTGKLFF TRBJ1-4 TRBV25-1
CASSLTARRDEQYF TRBJ2-7 TRBV12-3/TRBV12-4
CASSQGSSERDTQYF TRBJ2-3 TRBV4-1
CASSLAGGPEEQFF TRBJ2-1 TRBV5-1
CAITVDRALGYTF TRBJ1-2 TRBV10-3
CSVVTGQINTEAFF TRBJ1-1 TRBV29-1
CASSKIRAGSATNEKLFF TRBJ1-4 TRBV21-1
CASSQGRNYGYTF TRBJ1-2 TRBV14
CASSPSGGLNTGELFF TRBJ2-2 TRBV3-1
CASNLRGTGELFF TRBJ2-2 TRBV7-9
CSARGARGADTQYF TRBJ2-3 TRBV20-1
CASSLKRDEQFF TRBJ2-1 TRBV7-3
CASSYTPPGQGKYEQFF TRBJ2-1 TRBV6-5
CASSVSGVQPQHF TRBJ1-5 TRBV9
CASSRGQGARTTEAFF TRBJ1-1 TRBV18
CASSPSPGDQPQHF TRBJ1-5 TRBV5-1
CASTPGQVYQETQYF TRBJ2-5 TRBV5-1